Shown below are 6 T cell receptor beta chains from a single sample sequenced in a study of Tregs in tolerant kidney transplant recipients. Sequenced by immunoSEQ multiplex PCR; TCRdb stores in-frame clones only, minus some. The sample carries around 70,000 clones, over 85% recorded once. The sample was CD8+ T cells from blood, taken before the transplant. All receptors derive from a human donor who received a combined kidney and bone marrow transplant.

CDR3 in amino acids: CASSQDGERGSTDTQYF. As DNA, the CDR3 is TGCGCCAGCAGCCAAGATGGGGAGCGGGGAAGCACAGATACGCAGTATTTT. The rearrangement links TRBV4-1 to TRBJ2-3; 7 bases are shared with TRBD2. Germline CDR1 reads MGHRA; CDR2 reads YSYEKL. V was clipped by 0 bases and J by 0 bases; unmatched bases: 6. The CDR3 totals 17 residues.

V usage is TRBV5-1 and J usage is TRBJ1-2; possible D gene TRBD1, 5 bases. Trimming shortened V by 7 bases and J by 4 bases, and 17 bases separated the two germline ends. The length of the CDR3 is 14 residues. CDR1 and CDR2 from the germline V gene are SGHRS and YFSETQ. CDR3 sequence reads: CASSEQGGFYGYTF. CDR3 sequence (DNA): TGCGCCAGCTCCGAGCAGGGAGGCTTCTATGGCTACACCTTC.

Details on this clone: This same CDR3 is encoded by further DNA sequences in the sample. This chain joins TRBV9 and TRBJ2-2; no firm D call. Germline CDR1 is SGDLS and CDR2 is YYNGEE. V was shortened by 0 bases and J by 1 base, with 4 bases between the two germline ends. The CDR3 extends over 14 amino acids. The CDR3 region is CASSVGGNTGELFF. The CDR3 nucleotides read TGTGCCAGCAGCGTAGGCGGGAACACCGGGGAGCTGTTTTTT.

This clone came up once. This chain uses TRBV11-2 with TRBJ2-7, with D unclear. The V end was cut by 1 base, the J end by 2 bases, with 6 bases between. CDR1 and CDR2 (germline): SGHAT, FQNNGV. This CDR3 comprises 13 residues. This CDR3 reads CASSLGPTYEQYF. The CDR3 DNA reads as TGTGCCAGCAGCTTAGGGCCAACCTACGAGCAGTACTTC.

The CDR3 DNA reads as TGTGCCAGCAGCTTGTGGGGAGCTAGCAATCAGCCCCAGCATTTT. Translating gives CASSLWGASNQPQHF. The chain links TRBV5-5 to TRBJ1-5; D is undetermined. Trimming took 1 base from V and 0 from J, leaving 8 bases between them. The CDR3 has 15 amino acids. Germline loops: CDR1 SGHKS, CDR2 YYEKEE (reference sequence). Complete variable domain (other parts from reference TRBV5-5 and TRBJ1-5): DAGVTQSPTHLIKTRGQQVTLRCSPISGHKSVSWYQQVLGQGPQFIFQYYEKEERGRGNFPDRFSARQFPNYSSELNVNALLLGDSALYLCASSLWGASNQPQHFGDGTRLSIL.

V gene TRBV19 combines with J gene TRBJ1-1; 8 bases fit TRBD1. With V trimmed by 6 bases and J by 5 bases, 11 bases remained unmatched. This CDR3 contains 15 residues. Looked up from germline, CDR1 is LNHDA and CDR2 is SQIVND (reference sequence). This chain's CDR3 is CASRYYTQGETEAFF. The CDR3 DNA reads TGTGCCAGTAGATATTATACACAGGGGGAAACTGAAGCTTTCTTT.